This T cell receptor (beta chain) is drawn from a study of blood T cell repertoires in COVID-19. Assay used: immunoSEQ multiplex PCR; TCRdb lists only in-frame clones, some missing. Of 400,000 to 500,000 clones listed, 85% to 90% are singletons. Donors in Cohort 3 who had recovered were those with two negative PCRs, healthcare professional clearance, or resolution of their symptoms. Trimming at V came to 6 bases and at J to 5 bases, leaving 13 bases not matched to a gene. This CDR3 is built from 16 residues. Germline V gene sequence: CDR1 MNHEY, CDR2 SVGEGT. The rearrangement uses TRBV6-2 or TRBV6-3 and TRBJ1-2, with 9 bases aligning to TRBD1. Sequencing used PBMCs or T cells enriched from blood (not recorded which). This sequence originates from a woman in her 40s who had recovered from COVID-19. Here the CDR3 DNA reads TGTGCCAGCAGCTCGTTGCCCGGGGACAGGGCTTATGGCTACACCTTC. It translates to CASSSLPGDRAYGYTF.